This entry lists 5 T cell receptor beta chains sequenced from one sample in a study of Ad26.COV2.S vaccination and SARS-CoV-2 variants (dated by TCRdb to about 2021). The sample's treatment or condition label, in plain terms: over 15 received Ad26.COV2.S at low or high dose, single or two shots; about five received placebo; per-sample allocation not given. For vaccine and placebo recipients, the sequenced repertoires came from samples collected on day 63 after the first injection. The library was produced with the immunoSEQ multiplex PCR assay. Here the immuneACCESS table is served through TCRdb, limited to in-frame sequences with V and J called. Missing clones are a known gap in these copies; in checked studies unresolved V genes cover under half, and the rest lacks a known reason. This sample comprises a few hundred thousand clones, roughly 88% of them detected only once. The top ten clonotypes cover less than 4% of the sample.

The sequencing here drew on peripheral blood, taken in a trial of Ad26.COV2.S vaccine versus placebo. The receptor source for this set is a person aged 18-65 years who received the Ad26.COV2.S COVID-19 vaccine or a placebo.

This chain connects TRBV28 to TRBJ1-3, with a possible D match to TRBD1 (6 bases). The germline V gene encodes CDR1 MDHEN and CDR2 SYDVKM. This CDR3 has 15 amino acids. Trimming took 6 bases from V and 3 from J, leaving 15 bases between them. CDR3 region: CASSLRRGSGNTIYF. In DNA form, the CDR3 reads TGTGCCAGCAGCCTACGCAGGGGAAGTGGAAACACCATATATTTT. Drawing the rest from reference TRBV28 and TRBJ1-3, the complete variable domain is DVKVTQSSRYLVKRTGEKVFLECVQDMDHENMFWYRQDPGLGLRLIYFSYDVKMKEKGDIPEGYSVSREKKERFSLILESASTNQTSMYLCASSLRRGSGNTIYFGEGSWLTVV.

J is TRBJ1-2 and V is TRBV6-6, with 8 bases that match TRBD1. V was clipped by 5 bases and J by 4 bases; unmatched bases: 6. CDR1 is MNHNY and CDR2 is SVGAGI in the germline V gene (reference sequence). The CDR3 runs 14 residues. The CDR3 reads CASSRGQAGYGYTF. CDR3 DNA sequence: TGTGCCAGCAGTCGGGGACAGGCAGGCTATGGCTACACCTTC.

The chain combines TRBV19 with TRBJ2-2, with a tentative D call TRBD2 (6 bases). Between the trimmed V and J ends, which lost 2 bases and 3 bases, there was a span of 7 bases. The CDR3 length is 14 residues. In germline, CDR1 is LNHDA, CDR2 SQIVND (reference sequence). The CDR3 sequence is CASSIWGDTGELFF. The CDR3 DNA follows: TGTGCCAGTAGTATATGGGGGGACACCGGGGAGCTGTTTTTT.

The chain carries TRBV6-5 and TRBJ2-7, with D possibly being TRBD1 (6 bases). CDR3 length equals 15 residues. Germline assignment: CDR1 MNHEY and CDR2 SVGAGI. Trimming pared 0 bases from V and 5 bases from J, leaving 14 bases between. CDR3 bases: TGTGCCAGCAGTTACTCGATTACAGGGATCAACGAGCAGTACTTC. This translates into CASSYSITGINEQYF.

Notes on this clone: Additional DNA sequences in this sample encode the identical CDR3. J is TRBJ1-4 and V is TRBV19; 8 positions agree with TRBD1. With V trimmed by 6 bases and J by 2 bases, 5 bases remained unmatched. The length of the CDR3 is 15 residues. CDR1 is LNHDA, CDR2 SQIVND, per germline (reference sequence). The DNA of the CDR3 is TGTGCCAGTAGCGCCCGACAGGGGACTAATGAAAAACTGTTTTTT. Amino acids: CASSARQGTNEKLFF.